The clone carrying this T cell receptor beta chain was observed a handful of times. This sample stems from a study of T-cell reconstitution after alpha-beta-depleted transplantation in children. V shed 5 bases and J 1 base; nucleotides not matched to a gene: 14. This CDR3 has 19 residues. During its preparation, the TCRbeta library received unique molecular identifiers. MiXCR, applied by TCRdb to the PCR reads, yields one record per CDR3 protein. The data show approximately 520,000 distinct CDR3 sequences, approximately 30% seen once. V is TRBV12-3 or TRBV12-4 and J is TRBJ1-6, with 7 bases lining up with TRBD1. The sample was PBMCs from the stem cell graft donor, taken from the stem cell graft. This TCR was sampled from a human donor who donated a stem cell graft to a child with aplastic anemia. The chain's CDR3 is CASSRLGQEGRSYNSPLHF. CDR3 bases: TGTGCCAGCAGTCGGCTAGGACAGGAGGGGAGGTCCTATAATTCACCCCTCCACTTT.